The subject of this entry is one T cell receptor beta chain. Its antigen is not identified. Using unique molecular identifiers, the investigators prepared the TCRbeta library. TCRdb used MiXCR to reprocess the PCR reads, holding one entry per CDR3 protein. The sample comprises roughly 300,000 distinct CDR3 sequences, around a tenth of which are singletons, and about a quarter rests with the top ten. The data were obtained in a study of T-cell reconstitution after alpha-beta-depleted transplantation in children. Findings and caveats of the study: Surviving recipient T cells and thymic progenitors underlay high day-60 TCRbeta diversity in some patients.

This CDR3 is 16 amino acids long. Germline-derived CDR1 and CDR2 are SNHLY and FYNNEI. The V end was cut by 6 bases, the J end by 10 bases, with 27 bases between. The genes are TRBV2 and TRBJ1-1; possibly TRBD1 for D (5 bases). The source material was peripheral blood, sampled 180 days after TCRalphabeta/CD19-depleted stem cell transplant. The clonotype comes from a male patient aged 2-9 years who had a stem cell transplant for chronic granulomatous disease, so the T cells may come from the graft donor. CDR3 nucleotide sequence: TGTGCCAGCAGGATGGCACAAACGGTTGGGGGTAATTCAGCTTTCTTT. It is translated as CASRMAQTVGGNSAFF.